This T cell receptor beta chain was sequenced for a study of response to subunit inactivated influenza vaccine. Study-wide findings and caveats: Every seasonal influenza vaccination brings in few new T cells, the authors suggested.

CDR1 and CDR2 (germline): MNHNS, SASEGT. This CDR3 contains 16 residues. After removal of 0 bases from V and 15 bases from J, the junction contained 14 bases not matched to a gene. TCRdb itself ran the RT-PCR reads through MiXCR, one entry per CDR3 protein. In the table there are hundreds of thousands of distinct CDR3 sequences, around 14% of which are singletons. About this clonotype itself: The antigen is undetermined.

The gene calls are TRBV6-1 and TRBJ2-1, with 10 bases identical to TRBD2. The source material was PBMCs from blood, sampled 14 days before vaccination. The source is a man in his fifties or sixties who received an inactivated influenza vaccine. As DNA, the CDR3 is TGTGCCAGCAGTGAAGCGCTGGATAGCGGGGGGTACTTACGGTTCTTC. It specifies CASSEALDSGGYLRFF.